This T cell receptor beta chain came from a study of blood T cell repertoires in COVID-19. The junction had 4 bases not matched to a gene; V was cut back by 1 base and J by 4 bases. Germline V gene data show CDR1 as SEHNR and CDR2 as FQNEAQ (reference sequence). There are 15 residues in the CDR3. Study processing details: Cell counts per sample came from amplifying reference gene primers. Some clones are missing from TCRdb's copy, which holds only in-frame ones; the method was immunoSEQ multiplex PCR. V and J calls and clone size follow that table, whereas D and trimming were derived from the DNA. The sample shows around 340,000 clones, around 82% of them seen only once.

The specimen sequenced was peripheral blood. The clonotype was recovered from a man aged 25-40 years with active or convalescent COVID-19. J is TRBJ2-7 and V is TRBV7-9, with TRBD2 matching 10 bases. The chain's CDR3 is CASSLDLTSGYEQYF. CDR3 nucleotides: TGTGCCAGCAGCTTAGACCTGACTAGCGGGTACGAGCAGTACTTC.